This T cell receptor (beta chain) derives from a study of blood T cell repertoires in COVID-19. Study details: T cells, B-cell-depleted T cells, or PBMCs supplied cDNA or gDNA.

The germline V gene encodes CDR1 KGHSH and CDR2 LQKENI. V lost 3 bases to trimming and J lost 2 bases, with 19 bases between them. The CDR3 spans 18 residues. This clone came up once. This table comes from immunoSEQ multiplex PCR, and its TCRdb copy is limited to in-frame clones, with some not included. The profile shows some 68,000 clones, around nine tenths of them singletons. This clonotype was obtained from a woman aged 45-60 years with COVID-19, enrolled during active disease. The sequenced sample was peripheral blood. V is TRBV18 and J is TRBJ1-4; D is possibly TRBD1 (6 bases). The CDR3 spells CASSPRGALRATNEKLFF. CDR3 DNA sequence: TGTGCCAGCTCACCGCGGGGGGCACTGCGTGCGACTAATGAAAAACTGTTTTTT.